Shown below are 31 T cell receptor beta chains from a single sample sequenced in a study of graft-versus-host responses after intestinal transplantation. Data came from immunoSEQ multiplex PCR; TCRdb stores just in-frame clones and leaves some out. This table holds about 97,000 clones, around 90% found once. The sample here was PBMCs, taken just under 460 days after intestinal transplant. The receptors stem from a human patient who received an intestinal transplant, so some T cells may come from the graft donor.

The CDR3 region has the DNA TGTGCCAGCAGCCCCCGGCCCACAGATACGCAGTATTTT. This encodes CASSPRPTDTQYF. The chain recombines TRBV11-2 with TRBJ2-3; D unresolved. Germline lookup yields CDR1 SGHAT and CDR2 FQNNGV. The CDR3 contains 13 residues. Between the trimmed V and J ends, which lost 5 bases and 2 bases, there was a span of 8 bases.

The chain couples TRBV7-6 to TRBJ1-1, with D unresolved. Germline V gene lookup returns CDR1 SGHVS and CDR2 FNYEAQ. The CDR3 is 13 residues long. The V end lost 3 bases, the J end lost 4 bases, and 9 bases lay between the germline ends. This CDR3 is CASSFKPPTEAFF. For the CDR3, the DNA is TGTGCCAGCAGCTTTAAACCCCCCACTGAAGCTTTCTTT.

This rearrangement joins TRBV6-1 to TRBJ1-5; D unresolved. The CDR3 runs 14 residues. The ends were cut back, 10 bases at V and 2 bases at J, with 15 bases in the middle. CDR1 is MNHNS, CDR2 SASEGT, per germline. The CDR3, as DNA: TGTGCCACCAAACTTGACCCGGGCAATCAGCCCCAGCATTTT. Residues: CATKLDPGNQPQHF.

The rearrangement joins TRBV10-1 to TRBJ2-1, with D possibly TRBD2 on 6 matching bases. Germline V gene lookup returns CDR1 WNHNN and CDR2 SYGVQD (reference sequence). The CDR3 contains 13 residues. Trimming took off 0 bases at V and 8 bases at J, with 8 bases between the two ends. The CDR3 nucleotides read TGCGCCAGCAGTGAGTCACCGGGGGATGAGCAGTTCTTC. Its protein product is CASSESPGDEQFF.

This clone came up once. This chain joins TRBV7-3 and TRBJ2-2; maybe TRBD1 (6 bases). The V end lost 1 base, the J end lost 4 bases, and 13 bases lay between the germline ends. The CDR3 contains 16 residues. Germline V CDR1 and CDR2: SGHTA, FQGTGA. CDR3 sequence (DNA): TGTGCCAGCAGCTTAAGACAGGTCTTGGGCACCGGGGAGCTGTTTTTT. Translation gives CASSLRQVLGTGELFF.

This chain uses TRBV15 with TRBJ1-5; maybe TRBD1 (5 bases). CDR3 length: 15 amino acids. V lost 5 bases and J lost 4, with 15 bases in between. Germline-derived CDR1 and CDR2 are LNHNV and YYDKDF (reference sequence). Written as DNA, the CDR3 is TGTGCCACCAGCTTTACCGGGACTAGGAATCAGCCCCAGCATTTT. It codes for CATSFTGTRNQPQHF.

This rearrangement joins TRBV9 to TRBJ2-2, with D perhaps TRBD1 (5 bases). In germline, CDR1 is SGDLS, CDR2 YYNGEE. Trimming removed 2 bases at V and 6 bases at J, with 11 bases between. This CDR3 region has 14 residues. DNA of the CDR3: TGTGCCAGCAGCGTTTTTGACAGCCCCGGGGAGCTGTTTTTT. This gives the protein CASSVFDSPGELFF. Looking up the rest from reference TRBV9 and TRBJ2-2 gives the full variable domain: DSGVTQTPKHLITATGQRVTLRCSPRSGDLSVYWYQQSLDQGLQFLIQYYNGEERAKGNILERFSAQQFPDLHSELNLSSLELGDSALYFCASSVFDSPGELFFGEGSRLTVL.

The genes are TRBV18 and TRBJ1-1; D call uncertain. The CDR3 covers 13 residues. Germline CDR1 is KGHSH and CDR2 is LQKENI. Trimming stripped 3 bases from V and 2 bases from J, with 7 bases between. CDR3 bases: TGTGCCAGCTCACCGGCCACCAACACTGAAGCTTTCTTT. Translation gives CASSPATNTEAFF.

This clone has just a few counts. The CDR3 DNA reads as TGTGCCAGCAGCCTAGGGCGTGTAGGCGAAAAACTGTTTTTT. Its protein is CASSLGRVGEKLFF. This chain connects TRBV6-6 to TRBJ1-4; no definite D call. Germline CDR1 is MNHNY and CDR2 is SVGAGI (reference sequence). This CDR3 has 14 residues. V was clipped by 6 bases and J by 8 bases, with 16 bases between them.

This clone was seen just once. The chain joins TRBV11-1 to TRBJ2-4, with D possibly matching TRBD1 (5 bases). CDR3 size: 15 residues. V dropped 8 bases and J dropped 1 base, with 15 bases sitting between them. Germline lookup yields CDR1 SGHAT and CDR2 FQDESV (reference sequence). CDR3 nucleotide sequence: TGTGCCAGCGGGGCACAAACCGGGGCCAAAAACATTCAGTACTTC. Translating gives CASGAQTGAKNIQYF. The full variable domain, with the rest looked up from reference TRBV11-1 and TRBJ2-4, is EAEVAQSPRYKITEKSQAVAFWCDPISGHATLYWYRQILGQGPELLVQFQDESVVDDSQLPKDRFSAERLKGVDSTLKIQPAELGDSAMYLCASGAQTGAKNIQYFGAGTRLSVL.

The gene calls are TRBV6-6 and TRBJ2-1; D gene ambiguous. This CDR3 region has 11 residues. Germline V gene sequence: CDR1 MNHNY, CDR2 SVGAGI (reference sequence). Trimming shortened V by 6 bases and J by 9 bases, and 9 bases separated the two germline ends. CDR3 DNA sequence: TGTGCCAGCAGCCACTTTAGTGAGCAGTTCTTC. It encodes CASSHFSEQFF.

The genes are TRBV27 and TRBJ1-3; perhaps TRBD1 as D (5 bases). The CDR3 has 16 amino acids. V shed 3 bases and J shed 4 bases, with 16 bases lying between them. Germline loops: CDR1 MNHEY, CDR2 SMNVEV (reference sequence). The CDR3 nucleotides read TGTGCCAGCAGTTTCGGGACCGGTTGGGCCGGAAACACCATATATTTT. The encoded protein is CASSFGTGWAGNTIYF.

V is TRBV18 and J is TRBJ2-5; 7 nucleotides align to TRBD2. Germline CDR1 reads KGHSH; CDR2 reads LQKENI. The CDR3 runs to 14 residues. Trimming cost V 1 base and J 1 base; bases outside gene matches: 0. CDR3 sequence: CASSPRGGQETQYF. The CDR3 DNA sequence: TGTGCCAGCTCACCACGGGGGGGCCAAGAGACCCAGTACTTC.

The chain's CDR3 is CASSLGVLGSYEQYF. The CDR3 DNA follows: TGCGCCAGCAGCCTCGGTGTACTCGGGTCTTACGAGCAGTACTTC. V and J are TRBV4-1 and TRBJ2-7; D call uncertain. This CDR3 has 15 amino acids. Germline CDR1 MGHRA, CDR2 YSYEKL. V dropped 4 bases and J dropped 4 bases, with 17 bases sitting between them.

This clone was detected only once. The V call is TRBV4-1, the J call TRBJ2-2, with D possibly matching TRBD2 (5 bases). The CDR3 consists of 15 residues. The germline V and J ends were trimmed by 3 bases and 0 bases, with 8 bases remaining between them. Germline lookup yields CDR1 MGHRA and CDR2 YSYEKL. The CDR3 region is CASSHPGTNTGELFF. Here the CDR3 DNA reads TGCGCCAGCAGCCATCCGGGAACGAACACCGGGGAGCTGTTTTTT.

The CDR3 nucleotides are TGTGCCAGTAGTTCTGACCCCACTGAAGCTTTCTTT. Its protein is CASSSDPTEAFF. The chain uses TRBV19 and TRBJ1-1; D is uncertain. This CDR3 is built from 12 residues. Trimming pared 5 bases from V and 4 bases from J, leaving 8 bases between. Germline-derived CDR1 and CDR2 are LNHDA and SQIVND (reference sequence).

This chain connects TRBV19 to TRBJ2-7; 9 bases fit TRBD1. Losses at the gene ends were 0 bases for V and 5 bases for J; bases not matched to a gene: 8. The CDR3 consists of 16 residues. The germline gives CDR1 LNHDA, CDR2 SQIVND (reference sequence). Here the CDR3 reads CASSIDAPGQGHEQYF. The DNA of the CDR3 is TGTGCCAGTAGTATAGATGCGCCAGGACAGGGGCACGAGCAGTACTTC.

The chain has TRBV7-9 and TRBJ2-7, with 7 bases fitting TRBD2. This CDR3 is 14 amino acids long. CDR1 is SEHNR, CDR2 FQNEAQ, per germline (reference sequence). V dropped 3 bases and J dropped 1; count of bases not matched to a gene: 3. In nucleotides, the CDR3 is TGTGCCAGCAGCTTTTGGGGGGGTTCCTACGAGCAGTACTTC. Its protein is CASSFWGGSYEQYF.

The chain carries TRBV5-1 and TRBJ2-2; the D is unclear. The germline V gene has CDR1 SGHRS and CDR2 YFSETQ. Trimming pared 5 bases from V and 1 base from J, leaving 6 bases between. CDR3 length: 13 residues. Here the CDR3 DNA reads TGCGCCAGCAGTGAACAGAACACCGGGGAGCTGTTTTTT. This gives the protein CASSEQNTGELFF.

The CDR3 DNA sequence: TGTGCCAGCAGCTTAGGGGACAGAGGGGGTGGCTACACCTTC. Protein product: CASSLGDRGGGYTF. V gene TRBV7-9 combines with J gene TRBJ1-2; 7 bases map to TRBD1. Germline lookup yields CDR1 SEHNR and CDR2 FQNEAQ (reference sequence). Germline trimming cut 1 base from V and 7 bases from J; bases unmatched to any gene: 6. The CDR3 consists of 14 residues.

For the CDR3, the DNA is TGTGCCAGTAGTCCCCCGGGGCGGAACACCGGGGAGCTGTTTTTT. Protein sequence: CASSPPGRNTGELFF. The chain joins TRBV19 to TRBJ2-2, with D perhaps assigned TRBD1 or TRBD2 (5 bases each). Germline lookup yields CDR1 LNHDA and CDR2 SQIVND (reference sequence). The CDR3 has 15 residues. V was shortened by 5 bases and J by 1 base, with 11 bases between the two germline ends. The variable domain in full, with the rest retrieved from reference TRBV19 and TRBJ2-2, is DGGITQSPKYLFRKEGQNVTLSCEQNLNHDAMYWYRQDPGQGLRLIYYSQIVNDFQKGDIAEGYSVSREKKESFPLTVTSAQKNPTAFYLCASSPPGRNTGELFFGEGSRLTVL.

This clone was counted a single time. V gene TRBV18 combines with J gene TRBJ1-4, with D uncertain. This CDR3 spans 13 amino acids. Trimming stripped 5 bases from V and 4 bases from J, with 8 bases between. From germline, CDR1 is KGHSH and CDR2 LQKENI. CDR3 DNA: TGTGCCAGCTCATCTAACCATAATGAAAAACTGTTTTTT. It encodes CASSSNHNEKLFF.

V usage is TRBV5-1 and J usage is TRBJ1-1, with 9 bases matching TRBD1. CDR3 length: 15 residues. Per the germline V gene, CDR1 is SGHRS and CDR2 is YFSETQ. The V and J ends lost 6 bases and 4 bases, in that order; junction bases with no gene match: 10. CDR3 coding DNA: TGCGCCAGCATTAGGGGGACAGGGACGATCACTGAAGCTTTCTTT. It specifies CASIRGTGTITEAFF.

CDR3 sequence: CASSVPRGREAEAFF. The DNA for the CDR3 is TGTGCCAGCAGTGTCCCCCGGGGGAGGGAAGCTGAAGCTTTCTTT. The rearrangement uses TRBV25-1 and TRBJ1-1, with D possibly TRBD1 on 5 matching bases. Germline V gene lookup returns CDR1 MGHDK and CDR2 SYGVNS. CDR3 size: 15 residues. V lost 4 bases and J 6 bases, leaving 18 bases between the germline ends.

The V and J genes are TRBV5-4 and TRBJ1-5, with TRBD1 identical over 9 bases. This CDR3 contains 16 residues. Losses at the gene ends were 4 bases for V and 1 base for J; bases not matched to a gene: 6. Per the germline V gene, CDR1 is SGHNT and CDR2 is YYREEE (reference sequence). The CDR3 nucleotides read TGTGCCAGCAGCCCGGGACAGGGTAAGAGCAATCAGCCCCAGCATTTT. It translates to CASSPGQGKSNQPQHF. Complete variable domain (other parts from reference TRBV5-4 and TRBJ1-5): ETGVTQSPTHLIKTRGQQVTLRCSSQSGHNTVSWYQQALGQGPQFIFQYYREEENGRGNFPPRFSGLQFPNYSSELNVNALELDDSALYLCASSPGQGKSNQPQHFGDGTRLSIL.

This clone was observed a single time. V and J are TRBV5-4 and TRBJ1-1; D ambiguous. Between the trimmed V and J ends, which lost 0 bases and 8 bases, there was a span of 8 bases. This CDR3 region has 12 residues. Germline V lookup: CDR1 SGHNT, CDR2 YYREEE (reference sequence). The CDR3 is CASSLVGGEAFF. CDR3 in DNA: TGTGCCAGCAGCTTGGTAGGAGGCGAAGCTTTCTTT.

The chain recombines TRBV5-8 with TRBJ1-1; no definite D call. Trimming took off 3 bases at V and 1 base at J, with 13 bases between the two ends. CDR3 size: 15 residues. Germline CDR1 reads SGHTS; CDR2 reads YDEGEE. The CDR3 region is CASSSAGDQNTEAFF. The DNA for the CDR3 is TGTGCCAGCAGCTCCGCGGGAGACCAGAACACTGAAGCTTTCTTT.

This chain connects TRBV2 to TRBJ2-4; D possibly uses TRBD1 or TRBD2 (6 bases each). Between the trimmed V and J ends, which lost 2 bases and 8 bases, there was a span of 16 bases. CDR3 length: 15 amino acids. The germline V gene encodes CDR1 SNHLY and CDR2 FYNNEI. The CDR3 loop is CASSELTGGLDIQYF. DNA for the CDR3: TGTGCCAGCAGTGAATTGACAGGAGGGCTGGACATTCAGTACTTC.

The CDR3: CASSPTGSWGEQYF. The CDR3 DNA is TGCGCCAGCAGCCCGACGGGGTCCTGGGGCGAGCAGTACTTC. The rearrangement links TRBV4-1 to TRBJ2-5, with D possibly TRBD2 on 5 matching bases. The tail of the sequence fits TRBJ2-7 better, so the J call may be wrong. The germline V gene encodes CDR1 MGHRA and CDR2 YSYEKL. This CDR3 spans 14 amino acids.

The rearrangement joins TRBV5-5 to TRBJ1-1; no reliable D call. The CDR3 consists of 10 residues. The germline V gene encodes CDR1 SGHKS and CDR2 YYEKEE (reference sequence). Trimming removed 4 bases at V and 7 bases at J, with 5 bases between. DNA of the CDR3: TGTGCCAGCAGCGGGCGTGAAGCTTTCTTT. Protein sequence: CASSGREAFF.

The chain couples TRBV28 to TRBJ2-7; 7 bases match TRBD1. Germline CDR1 MDHEN, CDR2 SYDVKM. The CDR3 loop spans 12 amino acids. V shed 8 bases and J 2 bases; nucleotides not matched to a gene: 3. CDR3 coding DNA: TGTGCCAGCCAGGGGGTCGCCTACGAGCAGTACTTC. Protein sequence: CASQGVAYEQYF. Combining the CDR3 with reference TRBV28 and TRBJ2-7 gives the whole variable domain DVKVTQSSRYLVKRTGEKVFLECVQDMDHENMFWYRQDPGLGLRLIYFSYDVKMKEKGDIPEGYSVSREKKERFSLILESASTNQTSMYLCASQGVAYEQYFGPGTRLTVT.